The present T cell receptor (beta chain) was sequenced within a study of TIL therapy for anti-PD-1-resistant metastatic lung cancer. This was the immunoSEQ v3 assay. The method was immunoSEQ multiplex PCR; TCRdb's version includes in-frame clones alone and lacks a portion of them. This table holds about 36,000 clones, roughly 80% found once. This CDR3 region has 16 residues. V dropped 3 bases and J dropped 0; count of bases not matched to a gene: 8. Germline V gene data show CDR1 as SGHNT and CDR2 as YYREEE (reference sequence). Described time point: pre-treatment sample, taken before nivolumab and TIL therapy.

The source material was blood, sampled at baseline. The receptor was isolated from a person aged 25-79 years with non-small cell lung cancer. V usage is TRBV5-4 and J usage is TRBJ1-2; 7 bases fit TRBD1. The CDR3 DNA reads TGTGCCAGCAGCTCCGGGACAGTCCTAACTAACTATGGCTACACCTTC. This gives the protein CASSSGTVLTNYGYTF.